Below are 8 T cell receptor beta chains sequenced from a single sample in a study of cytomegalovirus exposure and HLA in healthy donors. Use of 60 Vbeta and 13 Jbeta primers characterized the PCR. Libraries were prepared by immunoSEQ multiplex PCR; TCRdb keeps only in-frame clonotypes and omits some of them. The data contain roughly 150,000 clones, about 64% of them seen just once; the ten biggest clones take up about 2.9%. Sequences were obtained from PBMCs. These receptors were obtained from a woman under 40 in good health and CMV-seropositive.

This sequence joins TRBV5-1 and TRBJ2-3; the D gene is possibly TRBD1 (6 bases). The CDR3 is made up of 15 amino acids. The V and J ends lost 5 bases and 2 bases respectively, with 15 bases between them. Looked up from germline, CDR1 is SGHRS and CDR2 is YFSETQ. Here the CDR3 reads CASRVSGQITDTQYF. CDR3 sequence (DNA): TGCGCCAGCAGGGTGTCTGGACAGATCACAGATACGCAGTATTTT.

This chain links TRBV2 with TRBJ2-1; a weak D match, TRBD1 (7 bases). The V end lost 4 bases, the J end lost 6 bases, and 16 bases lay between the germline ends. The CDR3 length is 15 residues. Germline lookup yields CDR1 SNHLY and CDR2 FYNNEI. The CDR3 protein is CASSGLRGAGNEQFF. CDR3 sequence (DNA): TGTGCCAGCAGTGGGCTCAGGGGGGCCGGCAATGAGCAGTTCTTC. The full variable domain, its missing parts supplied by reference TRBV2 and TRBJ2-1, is EPEVTQTPSHQVTQMGQEVILRCVPISNHLYFYWYRQILGQKVEFLVSFYNNEISEKSEIFDDQFSVERPDGSNFTLKIRSTKLEDSAMYFCASSGLRGAGNEQFFGPGTRLTVL.

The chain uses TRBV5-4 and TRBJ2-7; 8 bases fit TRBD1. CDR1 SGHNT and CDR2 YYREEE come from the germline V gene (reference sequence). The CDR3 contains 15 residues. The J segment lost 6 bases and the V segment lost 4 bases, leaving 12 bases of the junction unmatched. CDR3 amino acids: CASSGRGPSVSEQYF. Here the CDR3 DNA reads TGTGCCAGCAGCGGCAGGGGGCCCAGCGTCTCCGAGCAGTACTTC.

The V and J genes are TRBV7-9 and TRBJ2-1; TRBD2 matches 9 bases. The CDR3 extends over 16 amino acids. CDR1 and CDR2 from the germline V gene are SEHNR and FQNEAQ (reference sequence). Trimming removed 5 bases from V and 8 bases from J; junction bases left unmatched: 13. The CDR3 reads CASSVSSGRFSDEQFF. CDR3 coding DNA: TGTGCCAGCAGCGTATCAAGCGGGAGGTTTTCGGATGAGCAGTTCTTC. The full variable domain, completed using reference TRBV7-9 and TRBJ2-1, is DTGVSQNPRHKITKRGQNVTFRCDPISEHNRLYWYRQTLGQGPEFLTYFQNEAQLEKSRLLSDRFSAERPKGSFSTLEIQRTEQGDSAMYLCASSVSSGRFSDEQFFGPGTRLTVL.

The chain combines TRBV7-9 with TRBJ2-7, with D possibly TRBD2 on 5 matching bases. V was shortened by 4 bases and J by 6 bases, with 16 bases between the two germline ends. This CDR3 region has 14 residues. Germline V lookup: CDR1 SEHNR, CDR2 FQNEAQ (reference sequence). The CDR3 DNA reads TGTGCCAGCAGCTCACAACTTAGCGCCGGCGAGCAGTACTTC. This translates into CASSSQLSAGEQYF.

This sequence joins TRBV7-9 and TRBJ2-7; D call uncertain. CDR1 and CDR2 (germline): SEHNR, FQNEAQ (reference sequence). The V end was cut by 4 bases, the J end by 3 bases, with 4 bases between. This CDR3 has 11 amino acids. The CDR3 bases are TGTGCCAGCAGCTCACACTACGAGCAGTACTTC. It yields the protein CASSSHYEQYF.

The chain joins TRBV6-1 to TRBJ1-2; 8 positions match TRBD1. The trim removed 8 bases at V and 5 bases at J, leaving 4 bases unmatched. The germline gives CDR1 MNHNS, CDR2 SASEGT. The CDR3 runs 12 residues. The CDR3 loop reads CASDRGSYGYTF. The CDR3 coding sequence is TGTGCCAGCGACAGGGGATCTTATGGCTACACCTTC.

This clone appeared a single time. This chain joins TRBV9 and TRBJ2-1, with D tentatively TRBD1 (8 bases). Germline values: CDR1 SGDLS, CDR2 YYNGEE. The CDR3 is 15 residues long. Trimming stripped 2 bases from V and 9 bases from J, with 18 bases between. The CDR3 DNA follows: TGTGCCAGCAGCGTGAACTACGGGGGGACAGGTGAGCAGTTCTTC. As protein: CASSVNYGGTGEQFF.